Each of the 4 T cell receptor beta chains below was sequenced from the same sample in a study of cytomegalovirus exposure and HLA in healthy donors. Clones were read by immunoSEQ multiplex PCR, and TCRdb kept only the in-frame ones, dropping some. Seen here are roughly 58,000 clones, 75% to 95% observed once, and the top ten hold just over 3%. Sample: PBMCs. The origin of the receptors is a man between 18 and 29 years old in good health and CMV-seronegative.

The chain carries TRBV30 and TRBJ1-5; a weak D match, TRBD1 (5 bases). The germline gives CDR1 GTSNPN, CDR2 SVGIG (reference sequence). Trimming pared 4 bases from V and 4 bases from J, leaving 11 bases between. The length of the CDR3 is 13 residues. CDR3 nucleotide sequence: TGTGCCTGGACCCTCGGGGGAAATCAGCCCCAGCATTTT. Translation gives CAWTLGGNQPQHF.

The chain employs TRBV4-1 and TRBJ2-7; D gene ambiguous. CDR1 and CDR2 from the germline V gene are MGHRA and YSYEKL. V lost 1 base and J 0 bases, leaving 7 bases between the germline ends. This CDR3 region has 14 residues. In DNA form, the CDR3 reads TGCGCCAGCAGCCAAGTTTCAGACTCCTACGAGCAGTACTTC. As protein: CASSQVSDSYEQYF.

Worth noting for this clone: An end of the junction differs from the germline gene, which may be a read error. The chain uses TRBV10-3 and TRBJ2-3, with a weak D call TRBD1 (5 bases). CDR3 length: 15 amino acids. The germline CDR1 and CDR2 sequences are ENHRY and SYGVKD. CDR3 in amino acids: CASSEGQGATDTQYF. As DNA, the CDR3 is TGTGCCAGCAGTGAAGGGCAGGGTGCAACAGATACGCAGTATTTT.

The chain links TRBV4-2 to TRBJ1-2, with D perhaps matching TRBD1 (5 bases). Germline CDR1 reads LGHNA; CDR2 reads YNFKEQ. The V gene lost 2 bases and the J gene lost 1 base, with 11 bases spanning the gap. This CDR3 region has 15 residues. CDR3 residues: CASSQQGGNNYGYTF. The CDR3 nucleotides read TGTGCCAGCAGCCAACAGGGAGGGAATAACTATGGCTACACCTTC.